The present T cell receptor (beta chain) was sequenced within a study of cytomegalovirus exposure and HLA in healthy donors. On the study more broadly: Earlier sequencing of about 200 million T cells yielded 100 million to 140 million unique TCR beta sequences.

With respect to this clone: Antigen: not known.

The CDR3 runs to 15 residues. Trimming cost V 0 bases and J 5 bases, with 14 bases left between them. The germline gives CDR1 SGDLS, CDR2 YYNGEE. Unrecorded immune exposure was likely among donors, who were nominally healthy when sampled. General study results and limits: An analysis was carried out later, and it reportedly showed fewer N-insertions in an Asian-associated ancestry cluster than the approximately 670-donor mean. Cytomegalovirus status was reportedly diagnosed by the classifier with high specificity and sensitivity.

With 60 Vbeta and 13 Jbeta primers, the PCR was carried out. Generated by immunoSEQ multiplex PCR, the TCRdb table keeps only in-frame clones and is missing some. The data hold 70,000 to 85,000 clones, with about 68% observed a single time. This TCR was sampled from a man aged 35 to 55 in good health and CMV-seropositive. The V call is TRBV9, the J call TRBJ2-5; D possibly corresponds to TRBD2 (5 bases). Sample: PBMCs. The CDR3 loop is CASSVGPDFRETQYF. In nucleotides, the CDR3 is TGTGCCAGCAGCGTAGGCCCGGACTTCCGGGAGACCCAGTACTTC.